A single sample gave rise to the 29 T cell receptor beta chains below, sequenced in a study of cytomegalovirus exposure and HLA in healthy donors. Amplification used 60 Vbeta primers and 13 Jbeta primers. The repertoire was sequenced with immunoSEQ multiplex PCR; TCRdb's copy has only in-frame clones and lacks some. The table shows 200,000 or so clones, with around 85% occurring only once. The sequencing input was PBMCs. The receptors here all came from a human donor in good health.

This clone has a handful of counts. The V gene is TRBV27, the J gene TRBJ2-1, with 8 bases identical to TRBD2. The CDR3 extends over 15 amino acids. V gave up 6 bases and J gave up 8 bases; unmatched junction bases: 12. Germline V gives CDR1 MNHEY, CDR2 SMNVEV (reference sequence). DNA for the CDR3: TGTGCCAGCAGGGAACGCGGGAGGCCCTTGGATGAGCAGTTCTTC. Its translation: CASRERGRPLDEQFF.

A remark on this clone: Different DNA sequences within this sample yield the same CDR3. The chain links TRBV5-1 to TRBJ2-5; D unclear. V lost 1 base and J lost 5, with 3 bases in between. The CDR3 has 11 amino acids. Germline loops: CDR1 SGHRS, CDR2 YFSETQ. In DNA, the CDR3 is TGCGCCAGCAGCTTGCGGGAGACCCAGTACTTC. This sequence encodes CASSLRETQYF.

V usage is TRBV5-1 and J usage is TRBJ2-7, with unresolved D. Germline assignment: CDR1 SGHRS and CDR2 YFSETQ. The CDR3 has 12 amino acids. V lost 5 bases and J 4 bases, leaving 10 bases between the germline ends. CDR3 in DNA: TGCGCCAGCAGGGAGCGTGCGTACGAGCAGTACTTC. It is translated as CASRERAYEQYF.

The gene calls are TRBV9 and TRBJ2-7; TRBD1 agrees at 9 bases. Trimming at V came to 3 bases and at J to 2 bases, leaving 6 bases not matched to a gene. Germline V gene data show CDR1 as SGDLS and CDR2 as YYNGEE. The length of the CDR3 is 15 residues. CDR3 bases: TGTGCCAGCAGCGCCCGGGACAGGGAAACCTACGAGCAGTACTTC. Translating it yields CASSARDRETYEQYF.

The rearrangement links TRBV13 to TRBJ2-7, with 11 bases identical to TRBD1. After removal of 1 base from V and 7 bases from J, the junction contained 9 bases not matched to a gene. The CDR3 consists of 16 residues. The germline V gene has CDR1 PRHDT and CDR2 FYEKMQ (reference sequence). CDR3 residues: CASSLVDGQGAGEQYF. The DNA for the CDR3 is TGTGCCAGCAGCTTAGTAGACGGACAGGGGGCGGGTGAGCAGTACTTC.

The V call is TRBV18, the J call TRBJ2-3, with D perhaps TRBD2 (6 bases). CDR1 and CDR2 from the germline V gene are KGHSH and LQKENI. V was shortened by 3 bases and J by 5 bases, with 21 bases between the two germline ends. The CDR3 is 17 amino acids. DNA of the CDR3: TGTGCCAGCTCACCCTCTTTCGGGAGTGGGGTGGAAGATACGCAGTATTTT. Its protein product is CASSPSFGSGVEDTQYF.

The rearrangement links TRBV27 to TRBJ1-5, with D perhaps matching TRBD1 (5 bases). Per germline, CDR1 MNHEY and CDR2 SMNVEV (reference sequence). Trimming took off 6 bases at V and 7 bases at J, with 13 bases between the two ends. This CDR3 is 13 amino acids long. The DNA of the CDR3 is TGTGCCAGCAGCAACTATCAGGGACAGCCCCAGCATTTT. Protein sequence: CASSNYQGQPQHF.

The chain uses TRBV28 and TRBJ1-1; D not resolved. Germline-derived CDR1 and CDR2 are MDHEN and SYDVKM. Trimming removed 2 bases from V and 10 bases from J, with 11 bases in between. The CDR3 is 12 residues long. The CDR3 loop reads CASSLRVRRAFF. Written as DNA, the CDR3 is TGTGCCAGCAGTTTACGGGTTAGACGAGCTTTCTTT.

The chain is built from TRBV7-9 and TRBJ2-3; 13 positions match TRBD2. CDR1 and CDR2 from the germline V gene are SEHNR and FQNEAQ (reference sequence). Unmatched junction bases numbered 10, after V lost 10 bases and J lost 3 bases. The CDR3 is 16 residues long. The CDR3 reads CATSGTSGTSTDTQYF. Written as DNA, the CDR3 is TGTGCCACTTCGGGGACTAGCGGGACGAGTACAGATACGCAGTATTTT.

This clone has a single count. V is TRBV5-1 and J is TRBJ2-1; 9 bases agree with TRBD2. Germline loops: CDR1 SGHRS, CDR2 YFSETQ. The CDR3 loop spans 16 amino acids. V was pared by 4 bases and J by 2 bases, with 7 bases of the junction left unmatched. The CDR3, as DNA: TGCGCCAGCAGCCCGGCGGCTAGCGGGGCCTACAATGAGCAGTTCTTC. Residues: CASSPAASGAYNEQFF.

V usage is TRBV13 and J usage is TRBJ2-5; 7 positions agree with TRBD2. The J call may be faulty, since TRBJ2-7 better matches the DNA end. Germline-derived CDR1 and CDR2 are PRHDT and FYEKMQ (reference sequence). This CDR3 contains 16 residues. CDR3 loop: CASSLGRGAGLYEQYF. The CDR3 nucleotides read TGTGCCAGCAGCTTAGGCCGTGGAGCGGGGCTCTACGAGCAGTACTTC.

This chain uses TRBV6-1 with TRBJ1-2; 7 nucleotides agree with TRBD1. Germline CDR1 reads MNHNS; CDR2 reads SASEGT. Germline trimming cut 4 bases from V and 6 bases from J; bases unmatched to any gene: 8. This CDR3 has 14 amino acids. The DNA of the CDR3 is TGTGCCAGCAGTGGGGGACAGCCCCCGGATGGCTACACCTTC. Protein sequence: CASSGGQPPDGYTF.

The chain employs TRBV9 and TRBJ2-3; D is possibly TRBD1 (5 bases). The V and J ends lost 0 bases and 6 bases respectively, with 11 bases between them. Germline V CDR1 and CDR2: SGDLS, YYNGEE. CDR3 length: 14 amino acids. The CDR3 DNA follows: TGTGCCAGCAGCGTAGATCAGGGTTTGGATACGCAGTATTTT. Translated, it gives CASSVDQGLDTQYF.

The rearrangement uses TRBV6-1 and TRBJ2-7; 7 bases agree with TRBD2. V gave up 8 bases and J gave up 3 bases; unmatched junction bases: 7. Germline V lookup: CDR1 MNHNS, CDR2 SASEGT. CDR3 length: 13 residues. CDR3 loop: CASLTSPNYEQYF. The CDR3 DNA reads as TGTGCCAGCCTGACTAGCCCGAACTACGAGCAGTACTTC.

The chain couples TRBV25-1 to TRBJ2-5; a weak D match, TRBD2 (5 bases). With 2 bases removed from V and 7 bases from J, the gap between germline ends came to 14 bases. Germline V gene data show CDR1 as MGHDK and CDR2 as SYGVNS. CDR3 length: 14 amino acids. This CDR3 reads CASSEQGRRGTQYF. For the CDR3, the DNA is TGTGCCAGCAGTGAACAAGGACGCCGGGGGACCCAGTACTTC.

The chain recombines TRBV27 with TRBJ2-2; TRBD1 aligns across 7 bases. From germline, CDR1 is MNHEY and CDR2 SMNVEV (reference sequence). This CDR3 is built from 15 residues. The junction had 9 bases not matched to a gene; V was cut back by 5 bases and J by 6 bases. The CDR3: CASSGEQGWAGELFF. The CDR3 DNA reads as TGTGCCAGCAGTGGCGAACAGGGGTGGGCCGGGGAGCTGTTTTTT.

The chain links TRBV14 to TRBJ2-1; TRBD2 aligns across 12 bases. The CDR3 sequence is 16 residues long. The V gene's germline CDR1 is SGHDN and CDR2 FVKESK. With V trimmed by 4 bases and J by 3 bases, 4 bases remained unmatched. The CDR3 coding sequence is TGTGCCAGCAGCCTCCTAGCGGGAGGGATCTACAATGAGCAGTTCTTC. Its translation is CASSLLAGGIYNEQFF.

This rearrangement joins TRBV6-5 to TRBJ2-7, with TRBD2 matching 8 bases. The germline gives CDR1 MNHEY, CDR2 SVGAGI. V was pared by 2 bases and J by 4 bases, with 4 bases of the junction left unmatched. The CDR3 contains 14 residues. The CDR3 bases are TGTGCCAGCAGTTACCTGACTAGCGAGTACGAGCAGTACTTC. It is translated as CASSYLTSEYEQYF.

DNA of the CDR3: TGCAGCGTTGAAGTGCTAGCGTCCACAGATACGCAGTATTTT. Translation: CSVEVLASTDTQYF. The chain couples TRBV29-1 to TRBJ2-3; D possibly corresponds to TRBD2 (6 bases). Trimming cost V 1 base and J 2 bases, with 10 bases left between them. Germline CDR1 SQVTM, CDR2 ANQGSEA. The CDR3 has 14 residues.

The V and J genes are TRBV29-1 and TRBJ2-7; 11 bases are shared with TRBD2. CDR1 SQVTM and CDR2 ANQGSEA come from the germline V gene. Trimming cost V 6 bases and J 1 base; bases outside gene matches: 5. There are 14 residues in the CDR3. DNA for the CDR3: TGCAGCGTACTTACTAGCGGGAGATCCTACGAGCAGTACTTC. Protein product: CSVLTSGRSYEQYF.

The J gene is TRBJ2-7, the V gene TRBV7-8, with a possible D match to TRBD2 (5 bases). CDR1 SGHVS and CDR2 FQNEAQ come from the germline V gene. Trimming removed 5 bases at V and 4 bases at J, with 18 bases between. The CDR3 covers 15 residues. In nucleotides, the CDR3 is TGTGCCAGCAGCCAAGCGGCCGCGGCCCTATACGAGCAGTACTTC. Protein sequence: CASSQAAAALYEQYF.

The chain uses TRBV10-3 and TRBJ1-4; TRBD1 matches at 7 bases. Trimming at V came to 5 bases and at J to 10 bases, leaving 1 base not matched to a gene. The germline V gene has CDR1 ENHRY and CDR2 SYGVKD. This CDR3 comprises 11 residues. The CDR3 spells CAISPGGKLFF. CDR3 coding DNA: TGTGCCATCAGTCCAGGGGGAAAACTGTTTTTT.

This chain uses TRBV5-6 with TRBJ1-2; D is uncertain. The CDR3 covers 14 residues. Trimming shortened V by 2 bases and J by 1 base, and 9 bases separated the two germline ends. Per the germline V gene, CDR1 is SGHDT and CDR2 is YYEEEE. CDR3: CASSFHGLNYGYTF. The DNA of the CDR3 is TGTGCCAGCAGCTTTCACGGACTTAACTATGGCTACACCTTC. The full variable domain, completed using reference TRBV5-6 and TRBJ1-2, is DAGVTQSPTHLIKTRGQQVTLRCSPKSGHDTVSWYQQALGQGPQFIFQYYEEEERQRGNFPDRFSGHQFPNYSSELNVNALLLGDSALYLCASSFHGLNYGYTFGSGTRLTVV.

This clone was observed a single time. V and J are TRBV28 and TRBJ2-7, with TRBD1 identical over 7 bases. There are 15 residues in the CDR3. The germline V gene encodes CDR1 MDHEN and CDR2 SYDVKM. V was pared by 1 base and J by 6 bases, with 9 bases of the junction left unmatched. The DNA for the CDR3 is TGTGCCAGCAGTTTATCCGGGACAGCGACCCTCGAGCAGTACTTC. This translates into CASSLSGTATLEQYF.

The J gene is TRBJ2-7, the V gene TRBV5-1, with TRBD1 matching over 8 bases. The CDR3 loop spans 13 amino acids. J gave up 2 bases and V 5 bases, and 3 bases lay outside the gene matches. Germline CDR1 and CDR2: SGHRS and YFSETQ. CDR3 region: CASRDRATYEQYF. CDR3 bases: TGCGCCAGCAGGGACAGGGCAACCTACGAGCAGTACTTC.

The chain combines TRBV28 with TRBJ1-1; TRBD1 agrees at 7 bases. The J segment lost 5 bases and the V segment lost 6 bases, leaving 3 bases of the junction unmatched. The CDR3 covers 12 residues. Germline CDR1 reads MDHEN; CDR2 reads SYDVKM. The DNA for the CDR3 is TGTGCCAGCAGAGGGACAGTGACTGAAGCTTTCTTT. As protein: CASRGTVTEAFF.

The chain employs TRBV18 and TRBJ2-3; D is uncertain. The V and J ends lost 5 bases and 0 bases respectively, with 6 bases between them. Germline lookup yields CDR1 KGHSH and CDR2 LQKENI. This CDR3 has 13 amino acids. In DNA, the CDR3 is TGTGCCAGCTCAGAACTCAGCACAGATACGCAGTATTTT. This translates into CASSELSTDTQYF.

The chain has TRBV6-5 and TRBJ1-1; tentative D call: TRBD1 (6 bases). V gave up 5 bases and J gave up 2 bases, with 12 bases separating them. Germline loops: CDR1 MNHEY, CDR2 SVGAGI. There are 14 residues in the CDR3. CDR3: CASSEQGGNTEAFF. The CDR3 DNA sequence: TGTGCCAGCAGTGAGCAAGGGGGAAACACTGAAGCTTTCTTT.

V is TRBV10-3 and J is TRBJ2-7, with TRBD1 matching 10 bases. Germline V gene lookup returns CDR1 ENHRY and CDR2 SYGVKD. With V trimmed by 6 bases and J by 4 bases, 12 bases remained unmatched. This CDR3 contains 16 residues. The CDR3 region has the DNA TGTGCCATCAGGACCCTCGGGGACAGGGGTCATTACGAGCAGTACTTC. As protein: CAIRTLGDRGHYEQYF.